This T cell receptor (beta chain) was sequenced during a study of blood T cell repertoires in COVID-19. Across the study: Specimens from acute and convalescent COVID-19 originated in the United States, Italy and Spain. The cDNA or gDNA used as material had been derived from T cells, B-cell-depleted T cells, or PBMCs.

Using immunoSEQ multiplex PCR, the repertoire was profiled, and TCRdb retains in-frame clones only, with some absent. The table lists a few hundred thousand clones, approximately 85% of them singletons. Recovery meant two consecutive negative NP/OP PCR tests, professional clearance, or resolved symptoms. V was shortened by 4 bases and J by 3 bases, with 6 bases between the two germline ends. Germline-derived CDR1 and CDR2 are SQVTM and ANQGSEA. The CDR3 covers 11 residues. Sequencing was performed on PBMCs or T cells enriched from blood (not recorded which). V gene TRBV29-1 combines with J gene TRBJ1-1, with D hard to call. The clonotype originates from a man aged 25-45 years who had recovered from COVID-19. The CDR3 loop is CSVVIDTEAFF. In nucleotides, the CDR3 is TGCAGCGTTGTAATTGACACTGAAGCTTTCTTT.